The 6 T cell receptor beta chains below come from one sample, sequenced in a study of OX40 agonist ivuxolimab in advanced cancers. Here immunoSEQ multiplex PCR was the method, and the copy in TCRdb shows in-frame clones only, minus some. The data contain under 15,000 clones, approximately 80% of them singletons. This specimen was CD4+ or CD8+ T cells sorted from blood, taken in a trial of the OX40 agonist ivuxolimab. The receptor source for this set is an adult with an advanced solid tumor such as melanoma, head and neck, liver or kidney cancer.

The rearrangement joins TRBV4-3 to TRBJ2-7; possible D gene TRBD2, 6 bases. The V gene's germline CDR1 is LGHNA and CDR2 YSLEER. The V end was cut by 0 bases, the J end by 6 bases, with 12 bases between. CDR3 length: 14 amino acids. Written as DNA, the CDR3 is TGCGCCAGCAGCCAAGATAAGGGAGGCCCCGAGCAGTACTTC. Its protein is CASSQDKGGPEQYF.

The chain uses TRBV13 and TRBJ1-3; D remains ambiguous. Germline CDR1 is PRHDT and CDR2 is FYEKMQ (reference sequence). There are 14 residues in the CDR3. V lost 5 bases, J lost 2 bases, and 10 bases lay in between. The CDR3 nucleotides are TGTGCCAGCAGCGAAGGGTCCGCTGGAAACACCATATATTTT. Translated, it gives CASSEGSAGNTIYF.

This clone is labeled as medium-sized. V and J are TRBV6-1 and TRBJ2-3; 12 bases map to TRBD2. Germline values: CDR1 MNHNS, CDR2 SASEGT. This CDR3 has 15 amino acids. V dropped 5 bases and J dropped 4; count of bases not matched to a gene: 4. The CDR3 is CASSPTSGSADTQYF. The CDR3 region has the DNA TGTGCCAGCAGTCCGACTAGCGGGAGTGCAGATACGCAGTATTTT.

This chain uses TRBV5-4 with TRBJ2-5; a weak D match, TRBD2 (5 bases). Per the germline V gene, CDR1 is SGHNT and CDR2 is YYREEE (reference sequence). V was clipped by 0 bases and J by 0 bases, with 6 bases between them. This CDR3 region has 14 residues. The CDR3 sequence is CASSLGRDQETQYF. The CDR3 DNA reads as TGTGCCAGCAGCTTGGGGCGGGACCAAGAGACCCAGTACTTC. Based on the CDR3 plus reference TRBV5-4 and TRBJ2-5, the full variable domain is ETGVTQSPTHLIKTRGQQVTLRCSSQSGHNTVSWYQQALGQGPQFIFQYYREEENGRGNFPPRFSGLQFPNYSSELNVNALELDDSALYLCASSLGRDQETQYFGPGTRLLVL.

The chain couples TRBV4-2 to TRBJ1-1; 10 positions agree with TRBD1. Germline assignment: CDR1 LGHNA and CDR2 YNFKEQ. The CDR3 consists of 14 residues. With 4 bases clipped from V and 4 bases from J, the junction kept 3 bases outside the gene matches. CDR3 residues: CASSRTGGGTEAFF. The DNA for the CDR3 is TGTGCCAGCAGCCGGACAGGGGGTGGCACTGAAGCTTTCTTT.

The rearrangement joins TRBV7-6 to TRBJ2-2, with unresolved D. CDR3 length: 12 residues. V lost 3 bases and J lost 9, with 8 bases in between. Germline lookup yields CDR1 SGHVS and CDR2 FNYEAQ. CDR3 in amino acids: CASSFISRELFF. CDR3 nucleotides: TGTGCCAGCAGCTTCATTAGCCGGGAGCTGTTTTTT.